This note documents a single TCR beta chain sequence. Its cognate antigen has yet to be identified. Base qualities are not recorded, but no much larger clone differs from it by a single base. TCRbeta CDR3 regions were amplified from genomic DNA using the immunoSEQ Assay, a bias-controlled multiplex PCR. The study's processing was this. Within the assay, amplification of reference gene primers was used to estimate how many nucleated cells each sample contained. To quantify the absolute abundance of each unique TCRbeta CDR3 rearrangement, sequence reads were collapsed and filtered. For each sample, productive Simpson clonality was calculated by taking the square root of Simpson's diversity index across productive rearrangements. The clones in this table, taken by TCRdb from immuneACCESS, are in-frame only. Not every clone is retained; where verified, under half of the shortfall comes from an unresolved V gene, and the cause of the rest is unknown. The DNA was the basis for D and trimming; V, J and clone size are from that table. In all, the sample holds some 230,000 clones, and around 81% of those were seen once. The top ten clones comprise 2% to 2.5% of the sample.

The record originates from a study of blood T cell repertoires in COVID-19 (TCRdb year 2020). Looking at the study overall: Collaborator samples came from the United States, Italy and Spain and covered acute and convalescent phases of COVID-19. The material from the prospective study consisted of cDNA or gDNA derived from T cells, B-cell-depleted T cells, or PBMCs. The dataset comprised deeply sampled blood TCRbeta repertoires from subjects exposed to, actively infected with, or recovered from COVID-19. A freely available public database, intended as a resource for researchers studying the immune response to SARS-CoV-2, is where the repertoires were released. Samples were obtained from the ongoing ImmuneRACE study (first 160 participants) and from approximately 1,200 subjects provided by 6 global collaborators. A de-identified subject ID, COVID-19 status, age in years and sex were almost always included in the sample metadata. HLA class I and class II types, where available, came from metadata supplied by the sample provider rather than from assay-based typing. General conclusions and limits of the study: The quantity of clinical and demographic metadata differed by source and by participant and was supplied without curation.

CDR1 and CDR2 (LGHNA, YNFKEQ) derive from the germline V gene. After removal of 0 bases from V and 1 base from J, the junction retains 3 bases not matched to a gene. CDR3 length: 16 amino acids, cysteine to phenylalanine. The retained sequence is limited to the CDR3, 48 bases, with the frame set at the first base. The collaborating institutions used their own protocols to collect whole blood in K2EDTA tubes. Collaborator samples were shipped for TCRbeta analysis as frozen whole blood, isolated PBMCs, or DNA extracted from either sample type. The chain employs TRBV4-2 and TRBJ2-7, with 10 bases in between that match TRBD1. Input material: peripheral blood. The TCR sequence derives from a woman aged 60-70 years with acute or convalescent COVID-19. This receptor carries the CDR3 CASSQEGQGISYEQYF. The DNA is as follows: TGTGCCAGCAGCCAAGAGGGACAGGGGATATCCTACGAGCAGTACTTC.